This T cell receptor (beta chain) was captured by sequencing in a study of T-cell memory formation after mild COVID-19. General study results and limits: CD4/CD8 balance held among clones contracting day 15 to 85, and later expanders leaned CD4+. Clones that contracted clustered mainly in CM and EM if CD4+ and in EMRA if CD8+. Cross-reactive memory seemingly joined, as some responding clones were found in pre-infection memory.

With V trimmed by 5 bases and J by 3 bases, 4 bases remained unmatched. The CDR3 has 14 amino acids. Germline CDR1 reads SGHVS; CDR2 reads FNYEAQ. Libraries for TCRalpha and TCRbeta carried sample barcodes and unique molecular identifiers via 5'RACE. One entry per CDR3 protein, called by TCRdb with MiXCR from the 5' RACE reads. This table holds 550,000 to 650,000 distinct CDR3 sequences, roughly a sixth found once. Points on this clonotype: Its antigen is unidentified.

This receptor was obtained from an adult woman who had mild COVID-19 (a few samples of this study predate the infection). Cell type and time point are not known. The chain couples TRBV7-6 to TRBJ2-7; 10 positions match TRBD1. Material for sequencing was PBMCs or a T cell subset sorted from them (not recorded which). CDR3 bases: TGTGCCAGCAGCCGGACAGGGGGGGACTACGAGCAGTACTTC. As protein: CASSRTGGDYEQYF.